The clone carrying this T cell receptor (beta chain) showed up many times. Its cognate antigen is unknown. The sample comes from a study of T cells in Graves' hyperthyroidism and ophthalmopathy. Study-level background: Before treatment of any kind, peripheral blood was taken at initial diagnosis.

The study, taken as a whole, reports: Expanded thyroid clonotypes (above 0.001) were mostly also found in blood.

Authors of the study amplified TCR beta CDR3 regions from RNA transcripts. The TCR CDR3 was amplified in a first-round RT-PCR using the HTBI primer set. TCRdb used MiXCR to reprocess the multiplex PCR reads, holding one entry per CDR3 protein. The repertoire holds approximately 300,000 distinct CDR3 sequences, with approximately 15% as singletons. V lost 4 bases, J lost 4 bases, and 12 bases lay in between. The CDR3 is 14 amino acids. Germline V lookup: CDR1 SGHRS, CDR2 YFSETQ. This sequence originates from a woman aged 55-70 years with Graves' ophthalmopathy. The sequenced sample was blood. The chain recombines TRBV5-1 with TRBJ2-1; perhaps D is TRBD1 or TRBD2 (7 bases each). Written as DNA, the CDR3 is TGCGCCAGCAGCCAGGGGGGGCCTTACAATGAGCAGTTCTTC. It translates to CASSQGGPYNEQFF.